These 10 T cell receptor beta chains originate from one sample sequenced in a study of cytomegalovirus exposure and HLA in healthy donors. The data were produced by immunoSEQ multiplex PCR, yet TCRdb's version contains in-frame clones alone and is incomplete. Of about 66,000 clones listed, around 96% were seen once; the top ten hold 0.85% to 1%. Sequencing was done on a sample of PBMCs. The receptors come from a man between 18 and 35 years old in good health and CMV-seronegative.

The V gene is TRBV30, the J gene TRBJ2-2; possible D gene TRBD1, 6 bases. CDR3 length equals 14 residues. In germline, CDR1 is GTSNPN, CDR2 SVGIG (reference sequence). Trimming shortened V by 6 bases and J by 2 bases, and 13 bases separated the two germline ends. The CDR3 is CACVRDINTGELFF. CDR3 sequence (DNA): TGTGCCTGTGTGAGGGACATCAACACCGGGGAGCTGTTTTTT.

This sequence joins TRBV11-2 and TRBJ2-1; the match to TRBD2 covers 7 bases. This CDR3 has 15 amino acids. The germline V gene encodes CDR1 SGHAT and CDR2 FQNNGV. Germline trimming cut 1 base from V and 2 bases from J; bases unmatched to any gene: 2. CDR3: CASSLAGGAYNEQFF. CDR3 coding DNA: TGTGCCAGCAGCTTAGCGGGGGGAGCCTACAATGAGCAGTTCTTC. The full variable domain, in which reference TRBV11-2 and TRBJ2-1 provide the parts outside the CDR3, is EAGVAQSPRYKIIEKRQSVAFWCNPISGHATLYWYQQILGQGPKLLIQFQNNGVVDDSQLPKDRFSAERLKGVDSTLKIQPAKLEDSAVYLCASSLAGGAYNEQFFGPGTRLTVL.

CDR3 region: CASAVAGGTGELFF. In nucleotides, the CDR3 is TGTGCCAGTGCGGTAGCGGGAGGAACCGGGGAGCTGTTTTTT. The chain joins TRBV6-4 to TRBJ2-2, with TRBD2 matching over 10 bases. Losses at the gene ends were 9 bases for V and 5 bases for J; bases not matched to a gene: 6. Looked up from germline, CDR1 is MRHNA and CDR2 is SNTAGT. The CDR3 runs 14 residues.

This sequence joins TRBV4-2 and TRBJ2-7; tentative D call: TRBD1 (6 bases). The germline V gene has CDR1 LGHNA and CDR2 YNFKEQ. The V end lost 2 bases, the J end lost 3 bases, and 14 bases lay between the germline ends. The length of the CDR3 is 15 residues. The CDR3 sequence is CASSQLGAQIYEQYF. Written as DNA, the CDR3 is TGTGCCAGCAGCCAATTGGGGGCGCAAATCTACGAGCAGTACTTC.

This clone was seen a single time. This chain connects TRBV4-1 to TRBJ2-3; TRBD2 matches 10 bases. Trimming removed 4 bases from V and 1 base from J; junction bases left unmatched: 5. Germline V gene lookup returns CDR1 MGHRA and CDR2 YSYEKL. This CDR3 is built from 16 residues. The DNA of the CDR3 is TGCGCCAGCAGCCGGGTACTAGCGGGGCGCACAGATACGCAGTATTTT. Translated: CASSRVLAGRTDTQYF.

The genes are TRBV7-2 and TRBJ2-5; 7 nucleotides match TRBD2. The CDR3 has 13 residues. V shed 8 bases, J shed 5 bases, and the junction held 8 bases outside the gene matches. Looked up from germline, CDR1 is SGHTA and CDR2 is FQGNSA. DNA for the CDR3: TGTGCCAGCGCTGGGGGAGGGACCGAGACCCAGTACTTC. It codes for CASAGGGTETQYF.

The CDR3, as DNA: TGTGCCAGCAGTTCGCGGGACAGCAGATATGGCTACACCTTC. Protein product: CASSSRDSRYGYTF. This rearrangement joins TRBV28 to TRBJ1-2; 7 positions agree with TRBD1. The V and J ends lost 4 bases and 5 bases, in that order; junction bases with no gene match: 7. The CDR3 is made up of 14 amino acids. CDR1 and CDR2 from the germline V gene are MDHEN and SYDVKM.

The chain links TRBV16 to TRBJ1-3, with unresolved D. V gave up 4 bases and J gave up 0 bases, with 13 bases separating them. CDR1 KGHSY and CDR2 FQNENV come from the germline V gene. The CDR3 totals 16 residues. In DNA, the CDR3 is TGTGCCAGCAGCCCCACCCTGAGAGGCTCTGGAAACACCATATATTTT. Translated: CASSPTLRGSGNTIYF.

This clone was detected only a few times. The rearrangement uses TRBV4-2 and TRBJ2-6, with a possible D match to TRBD1 (6 bases). Per germline, CDR1 LGHNA and CDR2 YNFKEQ. V lost 0 bases and J 1 base, leaving 7 bases between the germline ends. This CDR3 comprises 16 residues. CDR3 region: CASSQDTGSGANVLTF. The CDR3 nucleotides are TGTGCCAGCAGCCAAGATACAGGGTCTGGGGCCAACGTCCTGACTTTC.

V and J are TRBV6-9 and TRBJ1-5; the D gene is possibly TRBD1 (6 bases). Germline V gene lookup returns CDR1 MNHGY and CDR2 SVAAGI. Trimming cost V 5 bases and J 3 bases, with 11 bases left between them. The CDR3 runs to 14 residues. CDR3 sequence reads: CASSKQGPNQPQHF. Written as DNA, the CDR3 is TGTGCCAGCAGTAAACAGGGCCCCAATCAGCCCCAGCATTTT.